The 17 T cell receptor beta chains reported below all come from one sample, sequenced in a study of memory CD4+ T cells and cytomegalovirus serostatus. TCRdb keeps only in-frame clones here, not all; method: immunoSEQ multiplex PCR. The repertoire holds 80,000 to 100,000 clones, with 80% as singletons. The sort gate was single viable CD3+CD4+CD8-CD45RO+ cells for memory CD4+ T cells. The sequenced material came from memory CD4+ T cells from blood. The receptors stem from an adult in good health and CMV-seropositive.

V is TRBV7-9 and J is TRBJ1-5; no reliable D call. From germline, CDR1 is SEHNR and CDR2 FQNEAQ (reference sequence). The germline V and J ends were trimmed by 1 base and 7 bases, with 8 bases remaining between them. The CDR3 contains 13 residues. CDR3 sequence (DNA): TGTGCCAGCAGCTTAGAAGGGTTACAGCCCCAGCATTTT. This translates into CASSLEGLQPQHF.

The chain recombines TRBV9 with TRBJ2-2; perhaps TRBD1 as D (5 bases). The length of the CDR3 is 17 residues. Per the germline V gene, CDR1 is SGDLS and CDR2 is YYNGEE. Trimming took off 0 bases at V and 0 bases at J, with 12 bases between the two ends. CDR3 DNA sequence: TGTGCCAGCAGCGTAGGCGGACACTTCGCGAACACCGGGGAGCTGTTTTTT. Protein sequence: CASSVGGHFANTGELFF.

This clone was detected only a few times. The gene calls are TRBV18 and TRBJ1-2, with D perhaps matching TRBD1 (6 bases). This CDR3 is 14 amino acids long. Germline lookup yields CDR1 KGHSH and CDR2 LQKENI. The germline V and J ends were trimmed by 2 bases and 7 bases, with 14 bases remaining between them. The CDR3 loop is CASSPGRGASGYTF. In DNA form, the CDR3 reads TGTGCCAGCTCACCAGGTCGGGGGGCAAGTGGCTACACCTTC.

The CDR3, as DNA: TGTGCCAGTAGTCCTCATCCGACTAGCGGGTATTACAATGAGCAGTTCTTC. This codes for CASSPHPTSGYYNEQFF. V gene TRBV19 combines with J gene TRBJ2-1, with 10 bases that match TRBD2. Germline lookup yields CDR1 LNHDA and CDR2 SQIVND (reference sequence). This CDR3 contains 17 residues. The ends lost 5 bases at V and 4 bases at J; junction bases unmatched: 11.

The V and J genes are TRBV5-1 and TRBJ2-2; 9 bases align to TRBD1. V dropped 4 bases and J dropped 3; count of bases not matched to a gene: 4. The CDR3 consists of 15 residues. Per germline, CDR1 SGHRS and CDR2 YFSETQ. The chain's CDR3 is CASSAQGADTGELFF. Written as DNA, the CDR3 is TGCGCCAGCAGCGCACAGGGGGCCGACACCGGGGAGCTGTTTTTT. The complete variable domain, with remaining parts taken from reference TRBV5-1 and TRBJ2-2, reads KAGVTQTPRYLIKTRGQQVTLSCSPISGHRSVSWYQQTPGQGLQFLFEYFSETQRNKGNFPGRFSGRQFSNSRSEMNVSTLELGDSALYLCASSAQGADTGELFFGEGSRLTVL.

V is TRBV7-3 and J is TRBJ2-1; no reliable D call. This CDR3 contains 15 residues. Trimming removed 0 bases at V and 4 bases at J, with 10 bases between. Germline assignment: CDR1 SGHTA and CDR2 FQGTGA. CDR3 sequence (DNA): TGTGCCAGCAGCTTAACGTCCAGGAATTACAATGAGCAGTTCTTC. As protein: CASSLTSRNYNEQFF.

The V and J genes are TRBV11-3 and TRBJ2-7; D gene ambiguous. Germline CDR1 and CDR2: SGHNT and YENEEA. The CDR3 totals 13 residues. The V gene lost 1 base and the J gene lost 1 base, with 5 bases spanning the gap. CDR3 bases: TGTGCCAGCAGCTTAGCACCTTCCTACGAGCAGTACTTC. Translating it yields CASSLAPSYEQYF.

The DNA for the CDR3 is TGCGCCAGCAGTGACCCCACGGCGCTTTCCTACGAGCAGTACTTC. As protein: CASSDPTALSYEQYF. The V gene is TRBV5-1, the J gene TRBJ2-7; D uncertain. The germline V gene has CDR1 SGHRS and CDR2 YFSETQ. The V gene lost 5 bases and the J gene lost 1 base, with 16 bases spanning the gap. The CDR3 is 15 residues long. Drawing the rest from reference TRBV5-1 and TRBJ2-7, the complete variable domain is KAGVTQTPRYLIKTRGQQVTLSCSPISGHRSVSWYQQTPGQGLQFLFEYFSETQRNKGNFPGRFSGRQFSNSRSEMNVSTLELGDSALYLCASSDPTALSYEQYFGPGTRLTVT.

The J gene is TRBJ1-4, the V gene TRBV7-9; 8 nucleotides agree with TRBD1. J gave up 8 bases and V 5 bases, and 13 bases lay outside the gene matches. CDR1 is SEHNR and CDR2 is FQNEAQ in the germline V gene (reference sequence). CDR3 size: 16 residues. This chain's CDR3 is CASSQGAQGSGEKLFF. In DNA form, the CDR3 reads TGTGCCAGCAGCCAGGGGGCTCAGGGGTCGGGCGAAAAACTGTTTTTT.

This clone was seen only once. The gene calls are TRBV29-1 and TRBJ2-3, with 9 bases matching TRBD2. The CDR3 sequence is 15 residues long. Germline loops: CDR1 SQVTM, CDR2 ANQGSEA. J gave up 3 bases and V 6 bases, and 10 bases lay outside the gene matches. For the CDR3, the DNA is TGCAGCGTGGTTACAGCGGGAGGAAGTACAGATACGCAGTATTTT. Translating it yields CSVVTAGGSTDTQYF.

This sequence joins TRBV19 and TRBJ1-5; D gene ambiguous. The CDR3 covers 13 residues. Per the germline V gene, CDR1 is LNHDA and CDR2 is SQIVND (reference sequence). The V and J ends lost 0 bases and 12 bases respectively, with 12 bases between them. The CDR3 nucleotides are TGTGCCAGTAGTATAGATGCCTCTCGTATCCAGCATTTT. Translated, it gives CASSIDASRIQHF. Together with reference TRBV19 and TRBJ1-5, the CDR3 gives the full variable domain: DGGITQSPKYLFRKEGQNVTLSCEQNLNHDAMYWYRQDPGQGLRLIYYSQIVNDFQKGDIAEGYSVSREKKESFPLTVTSAQKNPTAFYLCASSIDASRIQHFGDGTRLSIL.

In DNA, the CDR3 is TGTGCCAGCAGCCCTCGACAGGCTACCTACGAGCAGTACTTC. This encodes CASSPRQATYEQYF. This chain joins TRBV7-3 and TRBJ2-7; the D gene is possibly TRBD1 (6 bases). Germline lookup yields CDR1 SGHTA and CDR2 FQGTGA. This CDR3 is 14 amino acids long. V lost 5 bases, J lost 2 bases, and 13 bases lay in between.

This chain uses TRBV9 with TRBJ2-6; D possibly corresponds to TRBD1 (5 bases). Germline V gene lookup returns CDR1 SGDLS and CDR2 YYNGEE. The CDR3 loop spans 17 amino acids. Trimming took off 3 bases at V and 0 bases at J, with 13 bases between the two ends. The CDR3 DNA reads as TGTGCCAGCAGCGCCATCTCCCAGGGCTCTGGGGCCAACGTCCTGACTTTC. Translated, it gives CASSAISQGSGANVLTF.

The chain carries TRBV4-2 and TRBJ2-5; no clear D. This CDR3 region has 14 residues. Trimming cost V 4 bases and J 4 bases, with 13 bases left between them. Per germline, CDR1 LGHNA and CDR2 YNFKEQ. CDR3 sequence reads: CASSLETKGETQYF. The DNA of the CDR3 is TGTGCCAGCAGCCTTGAAACTAAGGGAGAGACCCAGTACTTC.

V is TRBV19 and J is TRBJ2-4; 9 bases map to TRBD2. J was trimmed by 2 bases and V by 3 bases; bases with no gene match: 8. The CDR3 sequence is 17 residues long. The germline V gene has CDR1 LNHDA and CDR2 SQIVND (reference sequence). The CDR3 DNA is TGTGCCAGTAGTATTTGGCTAGCGGGACGAACCAAAAACATTCAGTACTTC. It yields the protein CASSIWLAGRTKNIQYF.

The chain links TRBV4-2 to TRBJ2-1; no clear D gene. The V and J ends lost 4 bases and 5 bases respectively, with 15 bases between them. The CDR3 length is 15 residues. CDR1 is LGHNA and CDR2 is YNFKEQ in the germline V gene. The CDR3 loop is CASSRSWGSNNEQFF. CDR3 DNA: TGTGCCAGCAGCCGTTCCTGGGGTTCCAACAATGAGCAGTTCTTC.

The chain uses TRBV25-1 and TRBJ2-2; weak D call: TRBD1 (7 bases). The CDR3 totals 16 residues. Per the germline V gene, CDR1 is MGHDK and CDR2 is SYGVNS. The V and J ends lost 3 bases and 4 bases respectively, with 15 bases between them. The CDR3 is CASSDLGGGITGELFF. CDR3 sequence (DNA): TGTGCCAGCAGTGATTTAGGGGGCGGGATCACCGGGGAGCTGTTTTTT.